Presented here are 27 T cell receptor beta chains from one specimen sequenced in a study of early stage breast cancer tumors. Sequencing used immunoSEQ multiplex PCR; TCRdb keeps in-frame clones, though not all of them. The profile covers roughly 40,000 clones, with around 70% appearing a single time and about 7.8% taken by the ten largest. The sequenced material came from blood. These receptors came from a person aged 50-59 years with breast cancer.

The V call is TRBV19, the J call TRBJ2-5; D is undetermined. Looked up from germline, CDR1 is LNHDA and CDR2 is SQIVND (reference sequence). The CDR3 is made up of 12 amino acids. V dropped 7 bases and J dropped 3 bases, with 9 bases sitting between them. CDR3 protein: CASTSSEETQYF. DNA of the CDR3: TGTGCCAGTACCTCCTCGGAAGAGACCCAGTACTTC.

This clone was counted once. This CDR3 is CASSLVGQGAVQPQHF. DNA of the CDR3: TGTGCCAGCAGCTTAGTGGGACAGGGGGCGGTTCAGCCCCAGCATTTT. The rearrangement uses TRBV7-2 and TRBJ1-5, with TRBD1 matching over 12 bases. Per germline, CDR1 SGHTA and CDR2 FQGNSA. The CDR3 covers 16 residues. Trimming removed 1 base from V and 6 bases from J; junction bases left unmatched: 4.

CDR3 residues: CASSLKGQGGNTEAFF. Written as DNA, the CDR3 is TGTGCCAGCAGCTTAAAGGGACAGGGAGGAAACACTGAAGCTTTCTTT. The chain recombines TRBV7-8 with TRBJ1-1; 9 bases match TRBD1. V lost 2 bases to trimming and J lost 2 bases; unmatched junction nucleotides: 6. The CDR3 is made up of 16 amino acids. Germline V gene sequence: CDR1 SGHVS, CDR2 FQNEAQ.

The chain joins TRBV2 to TRBJ1-5; 10 positions agree with TRBD1. The ends lost 7 bases at V and 7 bases at J; junction bases unmatched: 10. CDR3 length equals 15 residues. Germline V gene sequence: CDR1 SNHLY, CDR2 FYNNEI. The CDR3 DNA reads as TGTGCCAGCACCACCTCGACAGGGGGCGACCAGCCCCAGCATTTT. This translates into CASTTSTGGDQPQHF.

The genes are TRBV5-4 and TRBJ1-4; 8 bases agree with TRBD1. The length of the CDR3 is 14 residues. The V gene end was trimmed by 2 bases and the J gene end by 8 bases; junction bases not matched to a gene: 5. From germline, CDR1 is SGHNT and CDR2 YYREEE (reference sequence). The CDR3 nucleotides read TGTGCCAGCAGCTTTCAGGGGGCCGTCGAAAAACTGTTTTTT. It is translated as CASSFQGAVEKLFF.

The chain has TRBV6-5 and TRBJ2-1; D is ambiguous. V lost 0 bases and J lost 4, with 7 bases in between. The CDR3 covers 14 residues. Germline CDR1 reads MNHEY; CDR2 reads SVGAGI. The DNA of the CDR3 is TGTGCCAGCAGTTACTCGACACCATACAATGAGCAGTTCTTC. Translating it yields CASSYSTPYNEQFF.

This clone was counted a single time. The rearrangement links TRBV5-1 to TRBJ2-1; 8 nucleotides align to TRBD2. Germline V lookup: CDR1 SGHRS, CDR2 YFSETQ. The CDR3 loop spans 14 amino acids. Losses at the gene ends were 4 bases for V and 10 bases for J; bases not matched to a gene: 10. For the CDR3, the DNA is TGCGCCAGCAGCCGGGGGGGGCCCGTTGAGGAGCAGTTCTTC. It encodes CASSRGGPVEEQFF.

The chain employs TRBV9 and TRBJ1-6; unclear D gene. Germline values: CDR1 SGDLS, CDR2 YYNGEE. The CDR3 is 17 amino acids. With 0 bases removed from V and 0 bases from J, the gap between germline ends came to 10 bases. The CDR3: CASSVAAESSYNSPLHF. In DNA form, the CDR3 reads TGTGCCAGCAGCGTAGCTGCTGAGAGCTCCTATAATTCACCCCTCCACTTT.

This rearrangement joins TRBV18 to TRBJ2-7, with D uncertain. CDR1 is KGHSH and CDR2 is LQKENI in the germline V gene. This CDR3 has 13 residues. Deletions cut 5 bases from V and 3 bases from J, with 11 bases between. The CDR3 protein is CASSSTQYYEQYF. The CDR3 DNA sequence: TGTGCCAGCTCATCGACACAGTACTACGAGCAGTACTTC.

This clone came up a few times. The chain carries TRBV5-1 and TRBJ1-1; a possible D gene is TRBD1 (6 bases). V gave up 0 bases and J gave up 3 bases, with 12 bases separating them. CDR1 and CDR2 from the germline V gene are SGHRS and YFSETQ. CDR3 size: 15 residues. CDR3 DNA: TGCGCCAGCAGCTTGGCTTCAGGGGCATACACTGAAGCTTTCTTT. It specifies CASSLASGAYTEAFF.

The chain recombines TRBV11-2 with TRBJ2-3; TRBD2 aligns across 13 bases. The germline V gene has CDR1 SGHAT and CDR2 FQNNGV. CDR3 size: 16 residues. V was clipped by 5 bases and J by 4 bases; unmatched bases: 6. The CDR3 here is CASSHRLAGGPDTQYF. The CDR3 DNA reads as TGTGCCAGCAGCCACAGACTAGCGGGAGGCCCAGATACGCAGTATTTT.

This clone turned up a few times. The chain links TRBV15 to TRBJ1-1, with D hard to call. There are 14 residues in the CDR3. Trimming stripped 0 bases from V and 6 bases from J, with 11 bases between. Germline V gene lookup returns CDR1 LNHNV and CDR2 YYDKDF (reference sequence). This CDR3 reads CATSRELRVAEAFF. CDR3 sequence (DNA): TGTGCCACCAGCAGAGAGCTGAGGGTGGCTGAAGCTTTCTTT.

J is TRBJ2-7 and V is TRBV6-6; 10 positions match TRBD1. Germline CDR1 MNHNY, CDR2 SVGAGI (reference sequence). The CDR3 spans 8 residues. The CDR3 protein is CASGTGEV. The CDR3 coding sequence is TGTGCCAGCGGGACAGGGGAAGTC.

This clone was seen a few times. This chain connects TRBV6-5 to TRBJ2-7; 9 bases agree with TRBD2. The CDR3 extends over 15 amino acids. Germline V lookup: CDR1 MNHEY, CDR2 SVGAGI. The J segment lost 6 bases and the V segment lost 4 bases, leaving 10 bases of the junction unmatched. CDR3 sequence (DNA): TGTGCCAGCAGTTCCTCGGGCGGGAGGGCCTCCGAGCAGTACTTC. It codes for CASSSSGGRASEQYF.

The gene calls are TRBV4-1 and TRBJ2-3; 13 positions match TRBD2. The CDR3 is 22 amino acids. Losses at the gene ends were 0 bases for V and 4 bases for J; bases not matched to a gene: 19. Germline V lookup: CDR1 MGHRA, CDR2 YSYEKL. For the CDR3, the DNA is TGCGCCAGCAGCCAAGATCCTACTAAAGAGGTAAGACTAGCGGGGGGTCCAGATACGCAGTATTTT. Residues: CASSQDPTKEVRLAGGPDTQYF.

The rearrangement links TRBV23-1 to TRBJ2-1; 11 positions match TRBD2. TRBV23-1 is classed as an ORF, of uncertain function. V lost 0 bases and J lost 7; bases outside the gene matches: 11. CDR3 length: 18 residues. CDR3 loop: CASSQSASGRPSGNEQFF. The CDR3, as DNA: TGCGCCAGCAGTCAATCTGCTAGCGGGAGGCCCAGCGGAAATGAGCAGTTCTTC.

V and J are TRBV5-1 and TRBJ2-3; D gene unclear. The CDR3 totals 14 residues. V was trimmed by 4 bases and J by 1 base, leaving 10 bases between them. The V gene's germline CDR1 is SGHRS and CDR2 YFSETQ. The CDR3 DNA is TGCGCCAGCAGCCCTGTTGGAGGCACAGATACGCAGTATTTT. This sequence encodes CASSPVGGTDTQYF.

The genes are TRBV6-6 and TRBJ1-1, with 7 bases fitting TRBD1. V gave up 6 bases and J gave up 4 bases; unmatched junction bases: 5. This CDR3 region has 13 residues. Per germline, CDR1 MNHNY and CDR2 SVGAGI (reference sequence). Here the CDR3 reads CASRTRDSTEAFF. The CDR3 DNA reads as TGTGCCAGCAGAACCCGGGACAGCACTGAAGCTTTCTTT.

In its sample, this clone was seen a few times. The J gene is TRBJ1-3, the V gene TRBV29-1; TRBD1 matches 7 bases. The CDR3 runs to 12 residues. The junction had 2 bases not matched to a gene; V was cut back by 7 bases and J by 2 bases. The germline CDR1 and CDR2 sequences are SQVTM and ANQGSEA. The CDR3 sequence: CSATGAGNTIYF. Here the CDR3 DNA reads TGCAGCGCAACAGGGGCTGGAAACACCATATATTTT.

The chain carries TRBV5-4 and TRBJ2-3; TRBD2 agrees at 9 bases. CDR3 length: 14 residues. Germline assignment: CDR1 SGHNT and CDR2 YYREEE (reference sequence). J lost 3 bases, V lost 5 bases, and 4 bases had no gene match. DNA of the CDR3: TGTGCCAGCAGTGGCGGGGGGGCAACAGATACGCAGTATTTT. Protein product: CASSGGGATDTQYF. The complete variable domain, with remaining parts taken from reference TRBV5-4 and TRBJ2-3, reads ETGVTQSPTHLIKTRGQQVTLRCSSQSGHNTVSWYQQALGQGPQFIFQYYREEENGRGNFPPRFSGLQFPNYSSELNVNALELDDSALYLCASSGGGATDTQYFGPGTRLTVL.

On this clone: The same CDR3 also results from other DNA sequences found in this sample. This chain uses TRBV4-1 with TRBJ2-7, with D perhaps matching TRBD1 (6 bases). CDR3 length equals 18 residues. CDR1 is MGHRA and CDR2 is YSYEKL in the germline V gene. Trimming took off 0 bases at V and 2 bases at J, with 20 bases between the two ends. The CDR3 coding sequence is TGCGCCAGCAGCCAAGATCTTGCGGCCGGGACATCCACCTACGAGCAGTACTTC. It is translated as CASSQDLAAGTSTYEQYF.

J is TRBJ1-2 and V is TRBV5-1, with a tentative D call TRBD1 (5 bases). CDR3 length: 14 residues. Trimming took off 3 bases at V and 4 bases at J, with 13 bases between the two ends. Germline lookup yields CDR1 SGHRS and CDR2 YFSETQ. The CDR3 nucleotides read TGCGCCAGCAGCTCCCTCCAGGGCGGCTATGGCTACACCTTC. Amino acids: CASSSLQGGYGYTF.

The V gene is TRBV30, the J gene TRBJ1-5; D gene uncertain. The ends were cut back, 0 bases at V and 6 bases at J, with 9 bases in the middle. The germline gives CDR1 GTSNPN, CDR2 SVGIG (reference sequence). This CDR3 comprises 13 residues. CDR3 region: CAWSVQRSQPQHF. In DNA, the CDR3 is TGTGCCTGGAGTGTACAGAGATCTCAGCCCCAGCATTTT.

V gene TRBV14 combines with J gene TRBJ1-1; D not resolved. V lost 4 bases, J lost 10 bases, and 16 bases lay in between. From germline, CDR1 is SGHDN and CDR2 FVKESK. This CDR3 has 13 residues. The CDR3 DNA sequence: TGTGCCAGCAGCCTCACAGCGGGCAGAGCAGCTTTCTTT. It translates to CASSLTAGRAAFF.

V gene TRBV4-3 combines with J gene TRBJ1-3; 7 bases fit TRBD1. This CDR3 has 16 residues. The ends lost 0 bases at V and 2 bases at J; junction bases unmatched: 4. Germline assignment: CDR1 LGHNA and CDR2 YSLEER. The CDR3 region is CASSQDRTGAGNTIYF. The CDR3, as DNA: TGCGCCAGCAGCCAAGATAGAACAGGGGCTGGAAACACCATATATTTT.

The chain recombines TRBV2 with TRBJ2-2; TRBD1 matches at 8 bases. The CDR3 has 14 amino acids. Germline V CDR1 and CDR2: SNHLY, FYNNEI. Unmatched junction bases numbered 0, after V lost 6 bases and J lost 0 bases. CDR3 amino acids: CASRQGANTGELFF. DNA for the CDR3: TGTGCCAGCAGACAGGGGGCGAACACCGGGGAGCTGTTTTTT. Combining the CDR3 with reference TRBV2 and TRBJ2-2 gives the whole variable domain EPEVTQTPSHQVTQMGQEVILRCVPISNHLYFYWYRQILGQKVEFLVSFYNNEISEKSEIFDDQFSVERPDGSNFTLKIRSTKLEDSAMYFCASRQGANTGELFFGEGSRLTVL.

The chain links TRBV2 to TRBJ1-1; TRBD1 aligns across 7 bases. CDR3 length: 14 residues. V lost 1 base and J lost 3; bases outside the gene matches: 2. The germline gives CDR1 SNHLY, CDR2 FYNNEI. The CDR3 DNA reads TGTGCCAGCAGTGAAGACAGGGGTGACACTGAAGCTTTCTTT. As protein: CASSEDRGDTEAFF.